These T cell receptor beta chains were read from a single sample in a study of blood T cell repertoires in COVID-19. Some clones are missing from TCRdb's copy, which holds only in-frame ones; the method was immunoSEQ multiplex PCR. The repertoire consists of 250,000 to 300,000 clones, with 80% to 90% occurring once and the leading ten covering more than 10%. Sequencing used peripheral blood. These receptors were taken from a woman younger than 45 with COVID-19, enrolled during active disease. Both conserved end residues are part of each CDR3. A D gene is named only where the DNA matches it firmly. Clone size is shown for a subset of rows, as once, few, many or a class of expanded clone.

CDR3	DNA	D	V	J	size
CASSTDSPLHF	TGTGCCAGCAGCACAGATTCACCCCTCCACTTT	.	TRBV21-1	TRBJ1-6	.
CASSYRGSGGTDTQYF	TGTGCCAGCAGTTACAGGGGTAGCGGGGGCACAGATACGCAGTATTTT	TRBD2	TRBV6-5	TRBJ2-3	.
CASSQLPALRATNEKLFF	TGCGCCAGCAGCCAACTCCCCGCACTCAGGGCAACTAATGAAAAACTGTTTTTT	.	TRBV4-1	TRBJ1-4	once
CASSRGQGEGYGYTF	TGTGCCAGTTCCCGAGGACAGGGGGAAGGATATGGCTACACCTTC	TRBD1	TRBV19	TRBJ1-2	.
CASSISSFADTQYF	TGTGCCAGTAGTATTTCTAGCTTCGCAGATACGCAGTATTTT	.	TRBV19	TRBJ2-3	.
CASSIQGPQPQHF	TGTGCCAGTAGTATCCAGGGGCCCCAGCCCCAGCATTTT	.	TRBV19	TRBJ1-5	.
CASGLAGQANSPLHF	TGTGCCAGCGGCCTGGCCGGACAGGCTAATTCACCCCTCCACTTT	TRBD1	TRBV28	TRBJ1-6	.
CASSNLAGDNIQETQYF	TGCGCCAGCAGTAACCTAGCGGGAGATAATATACAAGAGACCCAGTACTTC	TRBD2	TRBV10-1	TRBJ2-5	once
CASRPLKGNYNSPLHF	TGTGCCAGCAGACCTTTAAAGGGGAATTATAATTCACCCCTCCACTTT	.	TRBV11-2	TRBJ1-6	.
CASKRTGPYTF	TGTGCCAGCAAACGGACAGGTCCCTACACCTTC	TRBD1	TRBV12-3/TRBV12-4	TRBJ1-2	.
CASSNLAVSSTDTQYF	TGCGCCAGCAGCAATCTAGCGGTCTCTAGCACAGATACGCAGTATTTT	TRBD2	TRBV5-1	TRBJ2-3	.
CASSLFGDTGIYGYTF	TGTGCCAGCAGCTTATTTGGGGACACCGGGATCTATGGCTACACCTTC	.	TRBV7-8	TRBJ1-2	.
CASSLRRADGNQPQHF	TGTGCCAGCAGCTTAAGGCGGGCCGATGGCAATCAGCCCCAGCATTTT	.	TRBV7-6	TRBJ1-5	few
CASSLDPGDYGYTF	TGCGCCAGCAGCCTAGACCCCGGGGACTATGGCTACACCTTC	.	TRBV5-1	TRBJ1-2	once
CASSLRAGPYNEQFF	TGTGCCAGCAGTTTACGGGCAGGGCCCTACAATGAGCAGTTCTTC	.	TRBV27	TRBJ2-1	.
CASSQDLNRGYEQYF	TGCGCCAGCAGCCAAGATTTGAACAGGGGTTACGAGCAGTACTTC	TRBD1	TRBV4-1	TRBJ2-7	.
CAGSTSVETQYF	TGTGCCGGCTCAACTAGCGTGGAGACCCAGTACTTC	TRBD2	TRBV2	TRBJ2-5	once
CASSWLTDEYEQYF	TGTGCCAGCAGCTGGCTGACAGACGAGTACGAGCAGTACTTC	.	TRBV7-9	TRBJ2-7	.
CASRQRGGTYNEQFF	TGTGCCAGTAGGCAGCGGGGGGGAACCTACAATGAGCAGTTCTTC	TRBD2	TRBV19	TRBJ2-1	.
CAWTGAGSLRNTEAFF	TGTGCCTGGACTGGAGCAGGGTCGTTAAGAAACACTGAAGCTTTCTTT	.	TRBV30	TRBJ1-1	.
CASSYSTERRSPLHF	TGTGCCAGCAGTTACTCGACCGAGCGGAGGTCACCCCTCCACTTT	.	TRBV6-5	TRBJ1-6	once
CASSYGTGGDNEQFF	TGTGCCAGCAGCTACGGGACAGGGGGGGACAATGAGCAGTTCTTC	TRBD1	TRBV3-1/TRBV3-2	TRBJ2-1	.
CASSMSGYSYEQYF	TGTGCCAGTAGTATGAGCGGGTACTCCTACGAGCAGTACTTC	.	TRBV19	TRBJ2-7	.
CASSLAGTTDTQYF	TGTGCCAGCAGTTTAGCGGGGACCACAGATACGCAGTATTTT	.	TRBV28	TRBJ2-3	.
CASSYLAGGPDEQFF	TGTGCCAGCAGTTATCTAGCGGGGGGGCCGGATGAGCAGTTCTTC	TRBD2	TRBV6-5	TRBJ2-1	.
CASSPLGGGDENTIYF	TGTGCCAGCAGCCCCCTTGGGGGGGGCGACGAAAACACCATATATTTT	.	TRBV7-9	TRBJ1-3	.
CASSRDRAYEQYF	TGCGCCAGCAGCCGGGACAGGGCCTACGAGCAGTACTTC	TRBD1	TRBV4-1	TRBJ2-7	.
CAIRKRGANSPLHF	TGTGCCATCAGGAAAAGAGGAGCTAATTCACCCCTCCACTTT	.	TRBV10-3	TRBJ1-6	.
CASSPRQLQETQYF	TGCGCCAGCAGCCCCCGACAGTTACAAGAGACCCAGTACTTC	.	TRBV5-1	TRBJ2-5	.
CASSSGQTNEQYF	TGTGCCAGCAGCTCTGGACAGACGAACGAGCAGTACTTC	.	TRBV7-9	TRBJ2-7	.
CASSQAKGQGIYGYTF	TGTGCCAGCAGCCAGGCTAAAGGACAGGGGATCTATGGCTACACCTTC	TRBD1	TRBV14	TRBJ1-2	.
CASSLARRGGYYEQYF	TGTGCCAGCAGCTTAGCGAGGAGGGGGGGATACTACGAGCAGTACTTC	.	TRBV7-2	TRBJ2-7	few
CASSDRVFPYEQYF	TGCGCCAGCAGTGACAGGGTCTTTCCCTACGAGCAGTACTTC	.	TRBV10-1	TRBJ2-7	few
CASSFPSGDYEQYF	TGTGCCAGCAGCTTCCCTAGCGGGGATTACGAGCAGTACTTC	TRBD2	TRBV5-4	TRBJ2-7	.